Listed below are T cell receptor beta chains from one sample, sequenced in a study of T-cell reconstitution after alpha-beta-depleted transplantation in children. Via MiXCR, TCRdb re-called the PCR reads, giving one row per CDR3 protein. Among 200,000 to 250,000 distinct CDR3 sequences listed, approximately 12% were seen once. The sequencing here drew on PBMCs from the stem cell graft donor, taken from the stem cell graft. The origin of the receptors is a human donor who donated a stem cell graft to a child with acute lymphoblastic leukemia. Each CDR3 is given with its conserved first and last residue. The D gene is left open where the match is weak. Where a row states a size, it is once, few, many or the class of an expanded clone; other rows omit it.

V gene: TRBV12-3/TRBV12-4
clone size: many
D gene: TRBD1
J gene: TRBJ2-3
CDR3 length: 13
CDR3 DNA: TGTGCCAGCAAAGACAGGGTAATCGGTACGCAGTATTTT
CDR3 protein: CASKDRVIGTQYF

V gene: TRBV4-3
clone size: few
D gene: -
J gene: TRBJ2-7
CDR3 length: 15
CDR3 DNA: TGCGCCAGCAGCCCGACCTACTCCCTCTCCTACGAGCAGTACTTC
CDR3 protein: CASSPTYSLSYEQYF

V gene: TRBV10-3
clone size: few
D gene: -
J gene: TRBJ1-1
CDR3 length: 18
CDR3 DNA: TGTGCCATCAGTGAGATGAGGGGGACGGGGAACTTGAACACTGAAGCTTTCTTT
CDR3 protein: CAISEMRGTGNLNTEAFF

V gene: TRBV6-2/TRBV6-3
clone size: many
D gene: TRBD2
J gene: TRBJ2-4
CDR3 length: 17
CDR3 DNA: TGTGCCAGCAGTCCATGGACTAGCGGGAGGTCTAAAAACATTCAGTACTTC
CDR3 protein: CASSPWTSGRSKNIQYF

V gene: TRBV5-1
clone size: many
D gene: TRBD1
J gene: TRBJ2-5
CDR3 length: 15
CDR3 DNA: TGCGCCAGCAGCTTGGGGGACAGACTTCAAGAGACCCAGTACTTC
CDR3 protein: CASSLGDRLQETQYF

V gene: TRBV6-2/TRBV6-3
clone size: many
D gene: -
J gene: TRBJ1-5
CDR3 length: 14
CDR3 DNA: TGTGCCAGCACCTCGGTAGGTCCTAATCAGCCCCAGCATTTT
CDR3 protein: CASTSVGPNQPQHF

V gene: TRBV20-1
clone size: many
D gene: -
J gene: TRBJ2-7
CDR3 length: 16
CDR3 DNA: TGCAGTGCTAGAGACTTCAGGGGTCCACGGGGCCACGAGCAGTACTTC
CDR3 protein: CSARDFRGPRGHEQYF

V gene: TRBV20-1
clone size: many
D gene: TRBD1
J gene: TRBJ1-2
CDR3 length: 13
CDR3 DNA: TGCAGTGCTAGCAGGCAGGGGGCGAAGGGCTACACCTTC
CDR3 protein: CSASRQGAKGYTF

V gene: TRBV18
clone size: -
D gene: TRBD2
J gene: TRBJ2-3
CDR3 length: 15
CDR3 DNA: TGTGCCAGCTCACCGGGGGGGGATCGCACAGATACGCAGTATTTT
CDR3 protein: CASSPGGDRTDTQYF

V gene: TRBV11-2
clone size: -
D gene: -
J gene: TRBJ2-2
CDR3 length: 19
CDR3 DNA: TGTGCCAGCAGCTACCCGAACCTAGTTCCCCAGGCGAACACCGGGGAGCTGTTTTTT
CDR3 protein: CASSYPNLVPQANTGELFF

V gene: TRBV5-1
clone size: -
D gene: TRBD2
J gene: TRBJ2-3
CDR3 length: 16
CDR3 DNA: TGCGCCAGCAGCTTGGCGACTAGCGGGACATCGGATACGCAGTATTTT
CDR3 protein: CASSLATSGTSDTQYF

V gene: TRBV27
clone size: many
D gene: TRBD2
J gene: TRBJ2-7
CDR3 length: 16
CDR3 DNA: TGTGCCAGCAGCCGACTAGCGGGGGTCCACTTCTACGAGCAGTACTTC
CDR3 protein: CASSRLAGVHFYEQYF

V gene: TRBV28
clone size: many
D gene: -
J gene: TRBJ2-7
CDR3 length: 11
CDR3 DNA: TGTGCCAGCAGTTTATCGGGCGAGCAGTACTTC
CDR3 protein: CASSLSGEQYF

V gene: TRBV4-3
clone size: many
D gene: -
J gene: TRBJ2-3
CDR3 length: 13
CDR3 DNA: TGCGCCAGCAGCCAGATGCGCCGGGATACGCAGTATTTT
CDR3 protein: CASSQMRRDTQYF

V gene: TRBV5-5
clone size: -
D gene: TRBD2
J gene: TRBJ2-2
CDR3 length: 18
CDR3 DNA: TGTGCCAGCAGCTTGCGACTAGCTTCCCGGACGAACACCGGGGAGCTGTTTTTT
CDR3 protein: CASSLRLASRTNTGELFF

V gene: TRBV5-1
clone size: many
D gene: TRBD1
J gene: TRBJ2-7
CDR3 length: 14
CDR3 DNA: TGCGCCAGCAGCTGGGACAGGGCCGCCTACGAGCAGTACTTC
CDR3 protein: CASSWDRAAYEQYF

V gene: TRBV29-1
clone size: many
D gene: TRBD1
J gene: TRBJ1-1
CDR3 length: 13
CDR3 DNA: TGCAGCGTCAGAGACAGGGGCGGCACTGAAGCTTTCTTT
CDR3 protein: CSVRDRGGTEAFF

V gene: TRBV2
clone size: many
D gene: -
J gene: TRBJ1-2
CDR3 length: 12
CDR3 DNA: TGTGCCAAGGCAGGGGCCGACTATGGCTACACCTTC
CDR3 protein: CAKAGADYGYTF

V gene: TRBV20-1
clone size: many
D gene: TRBD2
J gene: TRBJ2-7
CDR3 length: 16
CDR3 DNA: TGCAGTGCTAGAGATACCCTAACTAGCGCTGTCTACGAGCAGTACTTC
CDR3 protein: CSARDTLTSAVYEQYF

V gene: TRBV29-1
clone size: -
D gene: TRBD2
J gene: TRBJ2-7
CDR3 length: 15
CDR3 DNA: TGCAGCGTTGAAGATGGGTCTAGCGGGGCCTACGAGCAGTACTTC
CDR3 protein: CSVEDGSSGAYEQYF

V gene: TRBV20-1
clone size: few
D gene: -
J gene: TRBJ2-1
CDR3 length: 12
CDR3 DNA: TGCAGTGCTAGGGACCTGGGCGTTGAGCAGTTCTTC
CDR3 protein: CSARDLGVEQFF

V gene: TRBV11-2
clone size: many
D gene: -
J gene: TRBJ2-5
CDR3 length: 15
CDR3 DNA: TGTGCCAGCAGCTTAGGAGGAACCTCCAAAGAGACCCAGTACTTC
CDR3 protein: CASSLGGTSKETQYF

V gene: TRBV24-1
clone size: many
D gene: -
J gene: TRBJ2-3
CDR3 length: 15
CDR3 DNA: TGTGCCACCAGTGGAGGACAGACGTACACAGATACGCAGTATTTT
CDR3 protein: CATSGGQTYTDTQYF

V gene: TRBV20-1
clone size: few
D gene: -
J gene: TRBJ1-5
CDR3 length: 13
CDR3 DNA: TGCAGTGCTAGAGATTCCAGAAATCAGCCCCAGCATTTT
CDR3 protein: CSARDSRNQPQHF

V gene: TRBV3-1
clone size: many
D gene: TRBD2
J gene: TRBJ2-7
CDR3 length: 15
CDR3 DNA: TGTGCCAGCAGCCTCCAGACTAGCGGGAAGTACGAGCAGTACTTC
CDR3 protein: CASSLQTSGKYEQYF

V gene: TRBV3-1
clone size: many
D gene: -
J gene: TRBJ2-5
CDR3 length: 13
CDR3 DNA: TGTGCCAGCAGCCCGAGTAGGCGGGAGACCCAGTACTTC
CDR3 protein: CASSPSRRETQYF

V gene: TRBV12-3/TRBV12-4
clone size: many
D gene: -
J gene: TRBJ2-1
CDR3 length: 16
CDR3 DNA: TGTGCCAGCAGCCCCTCGGGGAGGGGGCGATACAATGAGCAGTTCTTC
CDR3 protein: CASSPSGRGRYNEQFF

V gene: TRBV7-2
clone size: many
D gene: -
J gene: TRBJ1-4
CDR3 length: 14
CDR3 DNA: TGTGCCAGCAGCTGGGGGACAACAAACGAAAAACTGTTTTTT
CDR3 protein: CASSWGTTNEKLFF

V gene: TRBV5-1
clone size: many
D gene: TRBD1
J gene: TRBJ2-1
CDR3 length: 16
CDR3 DNA: TGCGCCAGCAGTCGGTGGGGGCAGGGGGCGAACAATGAGCAGTTCTTC
CDR3 protein: CASSRWGQGANNEQFF

V gene: TRBV20-1
clone size: many
D gene: -
J gene: TRBJ2-6
CDR3 length: 11
CDR3 DNA: TGCAGTTTCTATGGGGCCAACGTCCTGACTTTC
CDR3 protein: CSFYGANVLTF

V gene: TRBV12-3/TRBV12-4
clone size: many
D gene: -
J gene: TRBJ1-1
CDR3 length: 15
CDR3 DNA: TGTGCCAGCAGTTTAGGAGCCCTCATGAACACTGAAGCTTTCTTT
CDR3 protein: CASSLGALMNTEAFF

V gene: TRBV7-2
clone size: few
D gene: -
J gene: TRBJ2-2
CDR3 length: 14
CDR3 DNA: TGTGCCAGCAGACCGGACACCTACACCGGGGAGCTGTTTTTT
CDR3 protein: CASRPDTYTGELFF

V gene: TRBV20-1
clone size: many
D gene: TRBD1
J gene: TRBJ1-2
CDR3 length: 13
CDR3 DNA: TGCAGTGTCCGGGACAGGGACGTCTATGGCTACACCTTC
CDR3 protein: CSVRDRDVYGYTF